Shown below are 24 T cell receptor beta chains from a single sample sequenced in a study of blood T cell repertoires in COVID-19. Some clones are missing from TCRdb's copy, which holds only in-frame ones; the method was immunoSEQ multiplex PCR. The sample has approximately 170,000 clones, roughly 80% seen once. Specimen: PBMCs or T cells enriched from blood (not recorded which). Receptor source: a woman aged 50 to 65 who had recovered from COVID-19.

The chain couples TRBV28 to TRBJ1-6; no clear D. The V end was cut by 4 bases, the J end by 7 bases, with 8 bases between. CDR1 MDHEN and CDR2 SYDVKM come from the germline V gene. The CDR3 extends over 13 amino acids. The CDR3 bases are TGTGCCAGCAGTTCCCTGCGAAATTCACCCCTCCACTTT. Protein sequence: CASSSLRNSPLHF.

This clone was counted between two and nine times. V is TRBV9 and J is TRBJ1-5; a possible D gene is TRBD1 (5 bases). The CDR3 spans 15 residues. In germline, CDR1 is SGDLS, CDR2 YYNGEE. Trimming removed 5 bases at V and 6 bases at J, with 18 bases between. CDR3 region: CASSASGREGQPQHF. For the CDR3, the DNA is TGTGCCAGCAGTGCATCGGGCAGGGAGGGTCAGCCCCAGCATTTT.

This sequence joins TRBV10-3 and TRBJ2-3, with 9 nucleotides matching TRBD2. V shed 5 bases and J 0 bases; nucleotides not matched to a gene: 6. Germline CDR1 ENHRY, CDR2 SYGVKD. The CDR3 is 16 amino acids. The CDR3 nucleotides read TGTGCCATCAGTTTAGGAGCGGGGGGAAGCACAGATACGCAGTATTTT. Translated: CAISLGAGGSTDTQYF.

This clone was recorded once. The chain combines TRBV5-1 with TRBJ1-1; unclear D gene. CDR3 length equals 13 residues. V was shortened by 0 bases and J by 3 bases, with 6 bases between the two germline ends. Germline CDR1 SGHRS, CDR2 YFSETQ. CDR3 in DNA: TGCGCCAGCAGCTTGGACAGCTACACTGAAGCTTTCTTT. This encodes CASSLDSYTEAFF.

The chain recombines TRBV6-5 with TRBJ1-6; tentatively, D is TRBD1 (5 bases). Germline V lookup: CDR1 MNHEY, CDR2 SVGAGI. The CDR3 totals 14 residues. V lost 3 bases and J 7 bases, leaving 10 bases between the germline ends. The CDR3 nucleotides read TGTGCCAGCAGTTATCAGGGCCAAAATTCACCCCTCCACTTT. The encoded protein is CASSYQGQNSPLHF.

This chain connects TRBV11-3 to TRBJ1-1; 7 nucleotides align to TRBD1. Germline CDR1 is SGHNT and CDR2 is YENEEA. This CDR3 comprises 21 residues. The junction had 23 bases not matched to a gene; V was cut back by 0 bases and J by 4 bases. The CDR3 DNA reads TGTGCCAGCAGCTTAGAGAGAGGACAGGTGGGAAGAAAAGTGCGTGGCACTGAAGCTTTCTTT. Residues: CASSLERGQVGRKVRGTEAFF.

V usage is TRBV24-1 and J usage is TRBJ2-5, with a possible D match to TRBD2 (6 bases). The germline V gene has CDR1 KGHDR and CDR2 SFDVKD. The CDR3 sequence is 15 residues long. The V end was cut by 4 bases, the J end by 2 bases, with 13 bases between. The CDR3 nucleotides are TGTGCCACCAGTGAACGGGACGGGGGACAAGAGACCCAGTACTTC. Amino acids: CATSERDGGQETQYF.

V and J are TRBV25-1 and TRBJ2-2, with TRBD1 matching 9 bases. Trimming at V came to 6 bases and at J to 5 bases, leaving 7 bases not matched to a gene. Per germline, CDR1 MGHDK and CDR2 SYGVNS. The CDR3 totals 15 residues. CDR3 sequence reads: CASSPDRGLTGELFF. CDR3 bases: TGTGCCAGCAGCCCGGACAGGGGACTAACCGGGGAGCTGTTTTTT.

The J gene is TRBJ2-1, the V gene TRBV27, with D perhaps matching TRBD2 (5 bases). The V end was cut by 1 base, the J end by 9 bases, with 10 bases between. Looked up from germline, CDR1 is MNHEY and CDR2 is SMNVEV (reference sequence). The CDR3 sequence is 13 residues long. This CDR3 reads CASSLYIRGEQFF. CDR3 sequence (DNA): TGTGCCAGCAGTTTATATATCCGGGGTGAGCAGTTCTTC.

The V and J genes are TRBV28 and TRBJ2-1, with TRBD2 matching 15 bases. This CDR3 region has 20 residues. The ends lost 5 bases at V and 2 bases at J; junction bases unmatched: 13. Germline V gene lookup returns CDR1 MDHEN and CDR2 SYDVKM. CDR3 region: CASSPGLAGGQVHAYNEQFF. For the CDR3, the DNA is TGTGCCAGCAGTCCGGGACTAGCGGGGGGCCAAGTCCACGCCTACAATGAGCAGTTCTTC.

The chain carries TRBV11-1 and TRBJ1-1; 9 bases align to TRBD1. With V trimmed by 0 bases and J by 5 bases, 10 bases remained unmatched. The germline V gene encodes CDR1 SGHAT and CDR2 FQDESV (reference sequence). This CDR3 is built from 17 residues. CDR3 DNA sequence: TGTGCCAGCAGCTTAGCTGGGACAGGGTGGAGTAGAACTGAAGCTTTCTTT. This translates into CASSLAGTGWSRTEAFF.

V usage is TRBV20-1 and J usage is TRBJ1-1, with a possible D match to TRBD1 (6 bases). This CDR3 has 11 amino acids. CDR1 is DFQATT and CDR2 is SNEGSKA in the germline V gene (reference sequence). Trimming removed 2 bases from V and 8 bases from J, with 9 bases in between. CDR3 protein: CSARHGTEAFF. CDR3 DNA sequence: TGCAGTGCTAGACACGGGACAGAAGCTTTCTTT.

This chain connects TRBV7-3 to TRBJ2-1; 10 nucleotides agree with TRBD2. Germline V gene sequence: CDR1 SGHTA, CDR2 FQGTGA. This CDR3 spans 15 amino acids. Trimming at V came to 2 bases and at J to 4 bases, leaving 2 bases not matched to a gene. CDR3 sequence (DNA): TGTGCCAGCAGCTTAGGTAGCGGGAGGTACAATGAGCAGTTCTTC. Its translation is CASSLGSGRYNEQFF. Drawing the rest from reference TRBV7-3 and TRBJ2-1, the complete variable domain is GAGVSQTPSNKVTEKGKYVELRCDPISGHTALYWYRQSLGQGPEFLIYFQGTGAADDSGLPNDRFFAVRPEGSVSTLKIQRTERGDSAVYLCASSLGSGRYNEQFFGPGTRLTVL.

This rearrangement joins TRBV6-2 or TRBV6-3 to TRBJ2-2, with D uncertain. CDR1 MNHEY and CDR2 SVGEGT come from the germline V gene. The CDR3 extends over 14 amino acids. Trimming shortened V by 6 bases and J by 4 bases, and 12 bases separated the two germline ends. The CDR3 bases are TGTGCCAGCAGCCGACTTAGGAGCACCGGGGAGCTGTTTTTT. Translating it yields CASSRLRSTGELFF.

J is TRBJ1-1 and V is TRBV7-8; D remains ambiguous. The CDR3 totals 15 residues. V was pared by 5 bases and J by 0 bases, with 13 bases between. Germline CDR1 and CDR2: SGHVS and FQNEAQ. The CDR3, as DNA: TGTGCCAGCAGCCCCGGGCGGGGAATGAACACTGAAGCTTTCTTT. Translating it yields CASSPGRGMNTEAFF.

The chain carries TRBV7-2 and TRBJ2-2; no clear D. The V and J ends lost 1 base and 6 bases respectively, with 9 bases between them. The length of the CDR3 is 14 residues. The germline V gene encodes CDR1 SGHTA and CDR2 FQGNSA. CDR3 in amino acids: CASSLGSPAGELFF. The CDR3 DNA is TGTGCCAGCAGCTTAGGGAGTCCGGCCGGGGAGCTGTTTTTT. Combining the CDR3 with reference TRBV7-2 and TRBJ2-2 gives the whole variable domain GAGVSQSPSNKVTEKGKDVELRCDPISGHTALYWYRQSLGQGLEFLIYFQGNSAPDKSGLPSDRFSAERTGGSVSTLTIQRTQQEDSAVYLCASSLGSPAGELFFGEGSRLTVL.

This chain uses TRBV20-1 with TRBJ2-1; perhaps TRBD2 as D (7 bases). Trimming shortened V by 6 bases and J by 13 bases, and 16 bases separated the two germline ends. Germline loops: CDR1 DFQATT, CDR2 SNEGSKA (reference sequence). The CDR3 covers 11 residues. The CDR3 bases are TGCAGTGCCCCGCGGGGGCGCTTTCAGTTCTTC. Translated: CSAPRGRFQFF.

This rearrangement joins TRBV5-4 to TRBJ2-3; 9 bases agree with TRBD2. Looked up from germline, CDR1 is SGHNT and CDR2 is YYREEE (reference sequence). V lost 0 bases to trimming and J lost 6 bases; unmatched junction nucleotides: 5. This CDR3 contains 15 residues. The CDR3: CASSLASSGVDTQYF. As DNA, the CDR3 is TGTGCCAGCAGCTTGGCCTCTAGCGGGGTGGATACGCAGTATTTT.

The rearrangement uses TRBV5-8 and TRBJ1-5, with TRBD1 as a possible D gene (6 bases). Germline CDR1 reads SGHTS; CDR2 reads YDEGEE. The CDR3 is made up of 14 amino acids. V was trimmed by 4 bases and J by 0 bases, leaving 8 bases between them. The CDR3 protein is CASSLGHSNQPQHF. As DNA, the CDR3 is TGTGCCAGCAGCCTGGGACATAGCAATCAGCCCCAGCATTTT.

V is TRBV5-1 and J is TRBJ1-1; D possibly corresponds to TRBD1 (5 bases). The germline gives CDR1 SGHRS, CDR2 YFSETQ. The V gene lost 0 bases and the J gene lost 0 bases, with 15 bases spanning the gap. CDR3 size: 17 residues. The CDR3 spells CASSLGDVAGMNTEAFF. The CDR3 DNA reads TGCGCCAGCAGCTTGGGAGATGTTGCAGGGATGAACACTGAAGCTTTCTTT.

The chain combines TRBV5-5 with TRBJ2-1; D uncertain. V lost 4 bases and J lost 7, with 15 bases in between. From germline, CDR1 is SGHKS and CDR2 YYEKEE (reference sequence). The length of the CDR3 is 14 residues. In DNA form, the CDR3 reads TGTGCCAGCAGCCCCCCGCCCGGTTCGAATGAGCAGTTCTTC. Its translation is CASSPPPGSNEQFF.

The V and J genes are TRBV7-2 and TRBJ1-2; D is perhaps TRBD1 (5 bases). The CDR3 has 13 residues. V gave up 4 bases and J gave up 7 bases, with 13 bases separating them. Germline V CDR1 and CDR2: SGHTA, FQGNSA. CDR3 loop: CASSYQGPGGYTF. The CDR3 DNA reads TGTGCCAGCAGCTATCAGGGCCCTGGTGGCTACACCTTC.

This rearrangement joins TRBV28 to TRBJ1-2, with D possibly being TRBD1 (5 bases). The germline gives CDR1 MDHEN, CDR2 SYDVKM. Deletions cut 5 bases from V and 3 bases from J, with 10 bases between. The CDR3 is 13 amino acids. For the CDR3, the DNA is TGTGCCAGCAGTCCACCAGGGTACTATGGCTACACCTTC. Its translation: CASSPPGYYGYTF.

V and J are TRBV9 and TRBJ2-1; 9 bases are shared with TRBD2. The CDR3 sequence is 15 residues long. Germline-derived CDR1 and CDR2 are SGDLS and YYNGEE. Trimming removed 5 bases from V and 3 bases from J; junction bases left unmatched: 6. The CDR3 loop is CASSLTSGYYNEQFF. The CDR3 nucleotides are TGTGCCAGCAGTTTGACTAGCGGCTACTACAATGAGCAGTTCTTC.